The 30 T cell receptor beta chains given below trace back to one sample, sequenced in a study of T cells after yellow fever vaccination. TCRdb reprocessed the 5' RACE reads via MiXCR and lists one record per CDR3 protein. This sample has around 30,000 distinct CDR3 sequences; approximately 6.6% occur once, and the top ten carry approximately 23%. Material: PBMCs, either bulk or a sorted T-cell subset (CD4+, CD8+, memory, or dextramer-sorted; not recorded which), obtained on the day of the first yellow fever vaccination. The receptors shown here come from a man between 18 and 29 years old who received the YFV17D yellow fever vaccine.

This clonotype was found many times. The V call is TRBV19, the J call TRBJ2-1; D is uncertain. V gave up 5 bases and J gave up 1 base, with 9 bases separating them. The CDR3 covers 14 residues. Germline V lookup: CDR1 LNHDA, CDR2 SQIVND (reference sequence). CDR3 DNA sequence: TGTGCCAGTAGTTCGACGAGATCCTACAATGAGCAGTTCTTC. Encoded protein: CASSSTRSYNEQFF.

The chain employs TRBV7-2 and TRBJ2-5; D is uncertain. Germline V gene data show CDR1 as SGHTA and CDR2 as FQGNSA. V lost 2 bases to trimming and J lost 7 bases, with 14 bases between them. The CDR3 runs 14 residues. DNA of the CDR3: TGTGCCAGCAGCTTACTAGAGCGATGGGGGACCCAGTACTTC. This translates into CASSLLERWGTQYF.

This clonotype was counted ten times or more. This chain connects TRBV24-1 to TRBJ1-5, with a tentative D call TRBD1 (5 bases). The germline gives CDR1 KGHDR, CDR2 SFDVKD. The CDR3 consists of 14 residues. V lost 7 bases and J 3 bases, leaving 12 bases between the germline ends. CDR3 sequence reads: CATSEPGLNQPQHF. The CDR3 DNA reads TGTGCCACCAGCGAACCAGGGCTCAATCAGCCCCAGCATTTT.

This clonotype was picked up many times. The gene calls are TRBV30 and TRBJ2-5; 7 bases agree with TRBD2. CDR1 and CDR2 from the germline V gene are GTSNPN and SVGIG (reference sequence). CDR3 length equals 12 residues. V dropped 8 bases and J dropped 4; count of bases not matched to a gene: 7. In nucleotides, the CDR3 is TGTGCCGGACGACTAGCAGCAGAGACCCAGTACTTC. Its protein is CAGRLAAETQYF.

This chain joins TRBV7-2 and TRBJ1-2; the D gene is possibly TRBD1 (5 bases). The CDR3 covers 14 residues. Germline CDR1 is SGHTA and CDR2 is FQGNSA. Trimming cost V 2 bases and J 3 bases, with 10 bases left between them. The DNA of the CDR3 is TGTGCCAGCAGCTTATTTGAAGGGGACTATGGCTACACCTTC. Translation: CASSLFEGDYGYTF.

This clonotype was seen at least ten times. V gene TRBV12-3 or TRBV12-4 combines with J gene TRBJ2-5; the match to TRBD2 covers 9 bases. Trimming cost V 3 bases and J 3 bases; bases outside gene matches: 2. This CDR3 region has 14 residues. The CDR3 sequence is CASSFRGGEETQYF. The CDR3 DNA follows: TGTGCCAGCAGTTTCCGCGGGGGGGAAGAGACCCAGTACTTC.

The sample holds a few counts of this clonotype. The chain recombines TRBV5-5 with TRBJ1-5; D gene unclear. This CDR3 contains 14 residues. Germline loops: CDR1 SGHKS, CDR2 YYEKEE (reference sequence). V was cut by 1 base and J by 4 bases, with 9 bases left in between. For the CDR3, the DNA is TGTGCCAGCAGCTTGTGGAGCCAGAATCAGCCCCAGCATTTT. It codes for CASSLWSQNQPQHF.

This clonotype was seen repeatedly, ten times or more. This chain links TRBV20-1 with TRBJ2-1; possible D gene TRBD2, 7 bases. Trimming took 4 bases from V and 7 from J, leaving 29 bases between them. Germline values: CDR1 DFQATT, CDR2 SNEGSKA (reference sequence). This CDR3 has 18 amino acids. The DNA for the CDR3 is TGCAGTGCTACGGGGGCCCCGCGGGGCGGCGGGGGTGAGAATGAGCAGTTCTTC. Amino acid sequence: CSATGAPRGGGGENEQFF.

This clonotype was picked up a small number of times. This chain uses TRBV9 with TRBJ1-1; 9 positions match TRBD1. The V gene end was trimmed by 0 bases and the J gene end by 0 bases; junction bases not matched to a gene: 12. CDR3 length: 19 amino acids. Germline V gene sequence: CDR1 SGDLS, CDR2 YYNGEE. This CDR3 reads CASSVAVQGANSMNTEAFF. CDR3 nucleotides: TGTGCCAGCAGCGTAGCAGTACAGGGGGCGAATTCGATGAACACTGAAGCTTTCTTT. The entire variable domain, with the rest obtained from reference TRBV9 and TRBJ1-1, is as follows: DSGVTQTPKHLITATGQRVTLRCSPRSGDLSVYWYQQSLDQGLQFLIQYYNGEERAKGNILERFSAQQFPDLHSELNLSSLELGDSALYFCASSVAVQGANSMNTEAFFGQGTRLTVV.

This clonotype has a handful of counts. The chain uses TRBV28 and TRBJ1-2, with D tentatively TRBD1 (6 bases). The CDR3 sequence is 13 residues long. CDR1 and CDR2 from the germline V gene are MDHEN and SYDVKM. Between the trimmed V and J ends, which lost 6 bases and 2 bases, there was a span of 10 bases. The DNA for the CDR3 is TGTGCCAGCAGAGAACAGGGAAACTATGGCTACACCTTC. Translating gives CASREQGNYGYTF.

This clonotype has only a few counts. The chain links TRBV4-3 to TRBJ2-1; 7 positions match TRBD1. Losses at the gene ends were 4 bases for V and 4 bases for J; bases not matched to a gene: 22. The CDR3 loop spans 20 amino acids. Germline CDR1 LGHNA, CDR2 YSLEER. CDR3 bases: TGCGCCAGCAGCCGCAAACTCAGTTCCGGGACAGCGACCAGATACAATGAGCAGTTCTTC. It specifies CASSRKLSSGTATRYNEQFF.

By its share, this clonotype is medium-sized (0.01 to 0.1%). This sequence joins TRBV24-1 and TRBJ2-1, with a possible D match to TRBD1 (5 bases). This CDR3 is built from 14 residues. The V end was cut by 6 bases, the J end by 4 bases, with 12 bases between. The germline V gene has CDR1 KGHDR and CDR2 SFDVKD. For the CDR3, the DNA is TGTGCCACCAGTCTAACAGGCGGATACAATGAGCAGTTCTTC. Protein product: CATSLTGGYNEQFF.

The chain employs TRBV4-2 and TRBJ2-1; 9 nucleotides align to TRBD2. Trimming took 5 bases from V and 4 from J; bases not matched to a gene: 6. Germline loops: CDR1 LGHNA, CDR2 YNFKEQ. This CDR3 comprises 15 residues. CDR3 loop: CASSGGGGAYNEQFF. The DNA for the CDR3 is TGTGCCAGCAGCGGGGGCGGGGGGGCGTACAATGAGCAGTTCTTC.

This sequence joins TRBV6-1 and TRBJ1-6, with D uncertain. This CDR3 region has 15 residues. V was trimmed by 4 bases and J by 10 bases, leaving 17 bases between them. The germline V gene encodes CDR1 MNHNS and CDR2 SASEGT. The CDR3 nucleotides read TGTGCCAGCAGTGGGTCCGGGTCAGGAAGGTCACCCCTCCACTTT. It specifies CASSGSGSGRSPLHF.

Ten or more counts support this clonotype. This chain connects TRBV9 to TRBJ2-3; D uncertain. Trimming took 0 bases from V and 0 from J, leaving 11 bases between them. From germline, CDR1 is SGDLS and CDR2 YYNGEE. This CDR3 comprises 16 residues. DNA for the CDR3: TGTGCCAGCAGCGTAGAGCCTAGGCCTAGCACAGATACGCAGTATTTT. Translated, it gives CASSVEPRPSTDTQYF.

This clonotype was seen a handful of times. The chain combines TRBV10-3 with TRBJ2-1; tentative D call: TRBD1 (6 bases). Germline-derived CDR1 and CDR2 are ENHRY and SYGVKD. CDR3 length: 14 amino acids. Deletions cut 2 bases from V and 2 bases from J, with 7 bases between. CDR3 sequence reads: CAISEGDTYNEQFF. CDR3 coding DNA: TGTGCCATCAGTGAGGGGGACACCTACAATGAGCAGTTCTTC.

The chain recombines TRBV6-5 with TRBJ1-6; D call uncertain. Germline CDR1 MNHEY, CDR2 SVGAGI. CDR3 size: 12 residues. CDR3 residues: CASAHSNSPLHF. The CDR3 nucleotides are TGTGCGAGCGCTCACAGCAATTCACCCCTCCACTTT.

As for this clonotype: Since a much larger clone is just one base distant, this may be a read error. This chain joins TRBV6-4 and TRBJ2-3; 8 bases are shared with TRBD2. The junction had 10 bases not matched to a gene; V was cut back by 3 bases and J by 5 bases. This CDR3 has 16 residues. Germline V gene data show CDR1 as MRHNA and CDR2 as SNTAGT. Written as DNA, the CDR3 is TGTGCCAGCAGTGAATGGACTAGCCCAGAGGTAGATACGCAGTATTTT. Its translation is CASSEWTSPEVDTQYF.

This clonotype was observed at least ten times. This chain's CDR3 is CASSQQGRGTGELFF. The CDR3 nucleotides read TGCGCCAGCAGTCAACAGGGCCGGGGCACCGGGGAGCTGTTTTTT. The chain has TRBV10-1 and TRBJ2-2; a possible D gene is TRBD1 (6 bases). The V gene lost 5 bases and the J gene lost 4 bases, with 14 bases spanning the gap. The length of the CDR3 is 15 residues. Germline assignment: CDR1 WNHNN and CDR2 SYGVQD (reference sequence).

The chain combines TRBV2 with TRBJ2-2, with D perhaps being TRBD1 or TRBD2 (6 bases each). This CDR3 region has 15 residues. The germline CDR1 and CDR2 sequences are SNHLY and FYNNEI. V was clipped by 2 bases and J by 4 bases, with 11 bases between them. CDR3 sequence: CASSEFGGGTGELFF. Here the CDR3 DNA reads TGTGCCAGCAGTGAATTCGGGGGCGGCACCGGGGAGCTGTTTTTT.

This clonotype was counted ten times or more. The V call is TRBV12-3 or TRBV12-4, the J call TRBJ2-2; maybe TRBD2 (6 bases). The CDR3 runs to 15 residues. Trimming left V 6 bases short and J 1 base short, with 12 bases between. CDR3 DNA: TGTGCCAGCAGCCGTAGGGGACTGAACACCGGGGAGCTGTTTTTT. It codes for CASSRRGLNTGELFF.

The sample holds many counts of this clonotype. The chain uses TRBV7-2 and TRBJ2-5, with D tentatively TRBD2 (6 bases). The CDR3 extends over 16 amino acids. Germline loops: CDR1 SGHTA, CDR2 FQGNSA. Between the trimmed V and J ends, which lost 5 bases and 5 bases, there was a span of 21 bases. This CDR3 is CASSPNPRGLMETQYF. CDR3 sequence (DNA): TGTGCCAGCAGCCCTAACCCACGGGGACTCATGGAGACCCAGTACTTC. The full variable domain, its missing parts supplied by reference TRBV7-2 and TRBJ2-5, is GAGVSQSPSNKVTEKGKDVELRCDPISGHTALYWYRQSLGQGLEFLIYFQGNSAPDKSGLPSDRFSAERTGGSVSTLTIQRTQQEDSAVYLCASSPNPRGLMETQYFGPGTRLLVL.

This clonotype was seen repeatedly, ten times or more. This chain connects TRBV20-1 to TRBJ1-5, with TRBD1 matching over 7 bases. V shed 2 bases and J 2 bases; nucleotides not matched to a gene: 9. CDR1 and CDR2 (germline): DFQATT, SNEGSKA (reference sequence). This CDR3 is built from 16 residues. This chain's CDR3 is CSARRADREGNQPQHF. CDR3 DNA sequence: TGCAGTGCTAGAAGGGCTGACAGGGAGGGCAATCAGCCCCAGCATTTT.

This clonotype came up many times. J is TRBJ1-1 and V is TRBV9, with 10 bases fitting TRBD1. The CDR3 sequence is 16 residues long. J was trimmed by 3 bases and V by 0 bases; bases with no gene match: 5. Germline CDR1 and CDR2: SGDLS and YYNGEE. CDR3 sequence reads: CASSVEDRGWDTEAFF. For the CDR3, the DNA is TGTGCCAGCAGCGTAGAGGACAGGGGGTGGGACACTGAAGCTTTCTTT.

This clonotype was recorded many times. This chain uses TRBV6-2 or TRBV6-3 with TRBJ2-5; D possibly corresponds to TRBD2 (6 bases). V was pared by 4 bases and J by 2 bases, with 23 bases between. This CDR3 has 18 residues. Germline V gene sequence: CDR1 MNHEY, CDR2 SVGEGT. CDR3 region: CASSWRRSAGNVQETQYF. CDR3 bases: TGTGCCAGCAGTTGGAGGAGGTCGGCGGGGAACGTACAAGAGACCCAGTACTTC.

V is TRBV4-1 and J is TRBJ2-4; 8 positions match TRBD2. Germline V gene lookup returns CDR1 MGHRA and CDR2 YSYEKL. Germline trimming cut 1 base from V and 2 bases from J; bases unmatched to any gene: 7. This CDR3 region has 17 residues. The CDR3 nucleotides are TGCGCCAGCAGCCAAGGTTCGGCTAGCGGGTCCAAAAACATTCAGTACTTC. Translating it yields CASSQGSASGSKNIQYF.

This clonotype was seen repeatedly, ten times or more. The V and J genes are TRBV19 and TRBJ2-3; 8 bases agree with TRBD1. CDR1 is LNHDA, CDR2 SQIVND, per germline (reference sequence). J was trimmed by 0 bases and V by 3 bases; bases with no gene match: 2. The CDR3 totals 15 residues. CDR3 loop: CASSMDRASTDTQYF. In DNA, the CDR3 is TGTGCCAGTAGTATGGACAGGGCGAGCACAGATACGCAGTATTTT.

This clonotype came up many times. CDR3 protein: CASSPRNNEQFF. CDR3 coding DNA: TGTGCCAGCAGTCCGAGGAACAATGAGCAGTTCTTC. The gene calls are TRBV6-2 or TRBV6-3 and TRBJ2-1; D not resolved. The ends were cut back, 5 bases at V and 5 bases at J, with 7 bases in the middle. Per germline, CDR1 MNHEY and CDR2 SVGEGT. The CDR3 contains 12 residues.

This clonotype was recorded many times. The rearrangement links TRBV11-2 to TRBJ2-2; tentative D call: TRBD2 (7 bases). Trimming shortened V by 10 bases and J by 5 bases, and 20 bases separated the two germline ends. The CDR3 length is 15 residues. Germline-derived CDR1 and CDR2 are SGHAT and FQNNGV. The CDR3 DNA sequence: TGTGCCAACGAAGGGGGGGGGGCCCGAACCGGGGAGCTGTTTTTT. Its translation is CANEGGGARTGELFF.

This clonotype was counted at least ten times. The J gene is TRBJ2-5, the V gene TRBV4-1; a weak D match, TRBD2 (5 bases). Germline V gives CDR1 MGHRA, CDR2 YSYEKL. CDR3 size: 17 residues. V lost 4 bases and J lost 4, with 22 bases in between. The DNA of the CDR3 is TGCGCCAGCAGCCCCAGATCTTCAGGCAGCGGAGGAGAGACCCAGTACTTC. It codes for CASSPRSSGSGGETQYF.